These T cell receptor beta chains were read from a single sample in a study of OX40 agonist ivuxolimab in advanced cancers. Repertoires were generated with immunoSEQ multiplex PCR, while TCRdb's copy carries only in-frame clones and drops some. Of about 77,000 clones listed, around 87% are singletons. Source: CD4+ or CD8+ T cells sorted from blood, taken in a trial of the OX40 agonist ivuxolimab. Source of these receptors: an adult with an advanced solid tumor such as melanoma, head and neck, liver or kidney cancer. CDR3s include the opening cysteine and the closing phenylalanine or tryptophan. Each record gives: D gene, V gene, clone size, J gene, CDR3 protein, CDR3 DNA. D genes are given only for firm matches. Not every row has a clone size; where given, it reads once, few, many or a size class.

TRBD2	TRBV30	-	TRBJ2-3	CAWKLGGGLAADTQYF	TGTGCCTGGAAGCTAGGGGGGGGACTAGCTGCAGATACGCAGTATTTT
-	TRBV7-9	-	TRBJ2-3	CASYMNGDTQYF	TGTGCCAGCTACATGAACGGGGATACGCAGTATTTT
-	TRBV6-1	-	TRBJ2-7	CASRDSPYEQYF	TGTGCCAGCAGGGACAGCCCCTACGAGCAGTACTTC
-	TRBV5-1	-	TRBJ2-5	CASSLDRVETQYF	TGCGCCAGCAGCTTGGATAGGGTAGAGACCCAGTACTTC
-	TRBV25-1	-	TRBJ1-1	CASSEFGGHTEAFF	TGTGCCAGCAGTGAATTTGGGGGGCATACTGAAGCTTTCTTT
-	TRBV21-1	few	TRBJ1-4	CASSRSEKLFF	TGTGCCAGCAGCAGGTCTGAAAAACTGTTTTTT
-	TRBV30	-	TRBJ2-3	CAWSVGLGLTDTQYF	TGTGCCTGGAGTGTTGGCCTGGGACTCACAGATACGCAGTATTTT
-	TRBV5-4	-	TRBJ1-1	CASSLAGVLGDEAFF	TGTGCCAGCAGCTTGGCAGGAGTCTTGGGCGATGAAGCTTTCTTT
-	TRBV19	-	TRBJ1-2	CASVPTGTYGYTF	TGTGCCAGTGTACCTACTGGGACCTATGGCTACACCTTC
-	TRBV5-1	-	TRBJ1-2	CASSLQDNYGYTF	TGCGCCAGCAGCTTACAGGATAACTATGGCTACACCTTC
TRBD1	TRBV5-5	-	TRBJ1-1	CASSFPGQKGYTEAFF	TGTGCCAGCAGTTTTCCGGGACAGAAAGGGTACACTGAAGCTTTCTTT
-	TRBV30	-	TRBJ1-6	CAWSQDLPYNSPLHF	TGTGCCTGGAGCCAGGATCTCCCCTATAATTCACCCCTCCACTTT
-	TRBV7-8	-	TRBJ2-2	CASSLGRGSTGELFF	TGTGCCAGCAGCTTAGGCAGGGGTAGCACCGGGGAGCTGTTTTTT
TRBD1	TRBV29-1	once	TRBJ1-1	CSVTDRGEVTEAFF	TGCAGCGTTACGGACAGGGGGGAGGTAACTGAAGCTTTCTTT
TRBD1	TRBV10-3	once	TRBJ1-5	CAISGQGNSNQPQHF	TGTGCCATCAGCGGACAGGGTAATAGCAATCAGCCCCAGCATTTT
TRBD1	TRBV27	-	TRBJ2-7	CASSLGPQTGKWYEQYF	TGTGCCAGCAGTTTAGGTCCCCAGACAGGGAAGTGGTACGAGCAGTACTTC
-	TRBV6-1	-	TRBJ1-2	CASSEAWGNYGYTF	TGTGCCAGCAGTGAAGCTTGGGGGAACTATGGCTACACCTTC
TRBD1	TRBV6-1	-	TRBJ1-2	CASSEAGTGGSGYTF	TGTGCCAGCAGTGAAGCCGGGACAGGGGGCTCTGGCTACACCTTC